The next 16 T cell receptor beta chains were all read from a single sample in a study of Ad26.COV2.S vaccination and SARS-CoV-2 variants (dated by TCRdb to 2020 to 2023). The sample's treatment or condition label is to be understood as: around 19 received Ad26.COV2.S at low or high dose, single or two shots; 5 received placebo; per-sample allocation not given. For vaccine and placebo recipients, the sequenced repertoires came from samples collected on day 63 after the first injection. The library relied on the immunoSEQ multiplex PCR assay. TCRdb limited this immuneACCESS table to in-frame rearrangements with V and J called. A share of clones is missing; checked studies link under half to unresolved V genes, and the rest is unexplained. The sample data list over 200,000 clones, and roughly 90% of these were observed just once. About 10% of the sample is in the top ten clones. Sequenced material: peripheral blood, taken in a trial of Ad26.COV2.S vaccine versus placebo. Receptors were obtained from a person aged 18-60 years who received the Ad26.COV2.S COVID-19 vaccine or a placebo.

The rearrangement links TRBV5-4 to TRBJ1-3, with 7 bases fitting TRBD1. CDR1 and CDR2 from the germline V gene are SGHNT and YYREEE (reference sequence). The V segment lost 2 bases and the J segment 4 bases; nucleotides outside the gene matches: 6. The CDR3 runs 15 residues. CDR3 sequence reads: CASSFRDSPGNTIYF. The CDR3, as DNA: TGTGCCAGCAGCTTCCGGGACAGTCCCGGAAACACCATATATTTT.

The J gene is TRBJ1-1, the V gene TRBV6-1; TRBD1 matches 7 bases. The trim removed 5 bases at V and 2 bases at J, leaving 5 bases unmatched. The germline gives CDR1 MNHNS, CDR2 SASEGT. The CDR3 sequence is 14 residues long. CDR3 amino acids: CASSYDRVNTEAFF. The DNA of the CDR3 is TGTGCCAGCAGTTATGACAGGGTTAACACTGAAGCTTTCTTT.

J is TRBJ1-1 and V is TRBV5-8, with D possibly TRBD1 on 5 matching bases. V was pared by 4 bases and J by 5 bases, with 15 bases between. This CDR3 comprises 14 residues. Germline V gene lookup returns CDR1 SGHTS and CDR2 YDEGEE. The CDR3 spells CASSRMRGKTEAFF. CDR3 DNA: TGTGCCAGCAGCCGTATGCGGGGGAAGACTGAAGCTTTCTTT.

The V call is TRBV30, the J call TRBJ1-2; TRBD1 aligns across 7 bases. This CDR3 region has 13 residues. J gave up 4 bases and V 5 bases, and 7 bases lay outside the gene matches. In germline, CDR1 is GTSNPN, CDR2 SVGIG (reference sequence). In DNA, the CDR3 is TGTGCCTGGTCAGCAGGGGGTAGCTATGGCTACACCTTC. It yields the protein CAWSAGGSYGYTF.

The chain links TRBV14 to TRBJ1-4; D is ambiguous. V was clipped by 1 base and J by 3 bases, with 9 bases between them. From germline, CDR1 is SGHDN and CDR2 FVKESK. This CDR3 is built from 15 residues. CDR3 protein: CASSQARVANEKLFF. CDR3 DNA: TGTGCCAGCAGCCAAGCAAGGGTAGCTAATGAAAAACTGTTTTTT.

This clone showed up just a few times. This chain uses TRBV19 with TRBJ1-5; 9 bases map to TRBD1. The CDR3 spans 15 residues. Germline V gives CDR1 LNHDA, CDR2 SQIVND (reference sequence). After removal of 4 bases from V and 4 bases from J, the junction contained 5 bases not matched to a gene. CDR3 sequence reads: CASSTGTGLNQPQHF. CDR3 sequence (DNA): TGTGCCAGTAGTACTGGGACAGGGCTTAATCAGCCCCAGCATTTT.

The V and J genes are TRBV24-1 and TRBJ2-2; either TRBD1 or TRBD2 may supply D (6 bases each). This CDR3 region has 17 residues. The ends were cut back, 4 bases at V and 6 bases at J, with 20 bases in the middle. Looked up from germline, CDR1 is KGHDR and CDR2 is SFDVKD. CDR3 residues: CATSDPDVLGGSGELFF. The CDR3 nucleotides are TGTGCCACCAGTGACCCGGACGTCCTAGGGGGGTCCGGGGAGCTGTTTTTT.

The J gene is TRBJ1-1, the V gene TRBV6-5, with D unresolved. Germline values: CDR1 MNHEY, CDR2 SVGAGI. With 6 bases removed from V and 5 bases from J, the gap between germline ends came to 16 bases. CDR3 length: 14 residues. CDR3 sequence (DNA): TGTGCCAGCAGGGAGTCAGGTGGCGGGACTGAAGCTTTCTTT. The encoded protein is CASRESGGGTEAFF.

The chain recombines TRBV6-5 with TRBJ1-2; D is uncertain. This CDR3 spans 10 amino acids. Germline V gene lookup returns CDR1 MNHEY and CDR2 SVGAGI. V gave up 8 bases and J gave up 3 bases, with 4 bases separating them. The CDR3 DNA follows: TGTGCCAGCGGGGACTATGGCTACACCTTC. The encoded protein is CASGDYGYTF.

The chain is built from TRBV28 and TRBJ1-2, with D possibly TRBD1 on 6 matching bases. The CDR3 is 13 residues long. V lost 5 bases and J lost 8, with 15 bases in between. The germline V gene has CDR1 MDHEN and CDR2 SYDVKM. CDR3: CASSTETGLGYTF. CDR3 DNA sequence: TGTGCCAGCAGTACCGAGACAGGCCTCGGCTACACCTTC.

The V call is TRBV7-9, the J call TRBJ2-2, with D unresolved. CDR1 is SEHNR, CDR2 FQNEAQ, per germline (reference sequence). Trimming removed 4 bases at V and 4 bases at J, with 13 bases between. CDR3 length equals 15 residues. The chain's CDR3 is CASSSGRAVTGELFF. In nucleotides, the CDR3 is TGTGCCAGCAGCTCGGGCCGGGCTGTCACCGGGGAGCTGTTTTTT. Together with reference TRBV7-9 and TRBJ2-2, the CDR3 gives the full variable domain: DTGVSQNPRHKITKRGQNVTFRCDPISEHNRLYWYRQTLGQGPEFLTYFQNEAQLEKSRLLSDRFSAERPKGSFSTLEIQRTEQGDSAMYLCASSSGRAVTGELFFGEGSRLTVL.

The V and J genes are TRBV3-1 (or the pseudogene TRBV3-2) and TRBJ2-7; the match to TRBD2 covers 9 bases. This CDR3 has 15 amino acids. Unmatched junction bases numbered 5, after V lost 1 base and J lost 4 bases. Germline CDR1 reads LGHDT; CDR2 reads YNNKEL (reference sequence). CDR3 coding DNA: TGTGCCAGCAGCCAAGCCTTAGCGGGGGCATACGAGCAGTACTTC. Translating gives CASSQALAGAYEQYF.

The chain has TRBV19 and TRBJ2-2; a weak D match, TRBD2 (5 bases). Trimming shortened V by 6 bases and J by 1 base, and 6 bases separated the two germline ends. This CDR3 has 13 residues. Germline CDR1 and CDR2: LNHDA and SQIVND (reference sequence). The CDR3 sequence: CASSRENTGELFF. CDR3 nucleotide sequence: TGTGCCAGTAGCCGGGAGAACACCGGGGAGCTGTTTTTT. The full variable domain, its missing parts supplied by reference TRBV19 and TRBJ2-2, is DGGITQSPKYLFRKEGQNVTLSCEQNLNHDAMYWYRQDPGQGLRLIYYSQIVNDFQKGDIAEGYSVSREKKESFPLTVTSAQKNPTAFYLCASSRENTGELFFGEGSRLTVL.

This chain links TRBV3-1 (or the pseudogene TRBV3-2) with TRBJ2-5, with D possibly being TRBD1 or TRBD2 (5 bases each). This CDR3 has 16 amino acids. The V gene's germline CDR1 is LGHDT and CDR2 YNNKEL (reference sequence). Trimming pared 1 base from V and 1 base from J, leaving 13 bases between. This CDR3 is CASSQGDPGIQETQYF. As DNA, the CDR3 is TGTGCCAGCAGCCAAGGGGACCCGGGAATCCAAGAGACCCAGTACTTC.

The gene calls are TRBV19 and TRBJ2-3, with 11 bases aligning to TRBD2. The length of the CDR3 is 17 residues. Germline assignment: CDR1 LNHDA and CDR2 SQIVND (reference sequence). V was clipped by 5 bases and J by 2 bases; unmatched bases: 9. The CDR3 loop is CASSVGGLADLTDTQYF. The CDR3 DNA sequence: TGTGCCAGTAGTGTCGGGGGACTAGCGGACCTCACAGATACGCAGTATTTT.

The rearrangement links TRBV19 to TRBJ1-6, with 8 nucleotides matching TRBD1. CDR1 and CDR2 from the germline V gene are LNHDA and SQIVND (reference sequence). This CDR3 comprises 15 residues. V lost 9 bases and J lost 7; bases outside the gene matches: 11. The CDR3 nucleotides read TGTGCCAGCTCTATATTCGGACAGGGAAATTCACCCCTCCACTTT. Amino acids: CASSIFGQGNSPLHF.